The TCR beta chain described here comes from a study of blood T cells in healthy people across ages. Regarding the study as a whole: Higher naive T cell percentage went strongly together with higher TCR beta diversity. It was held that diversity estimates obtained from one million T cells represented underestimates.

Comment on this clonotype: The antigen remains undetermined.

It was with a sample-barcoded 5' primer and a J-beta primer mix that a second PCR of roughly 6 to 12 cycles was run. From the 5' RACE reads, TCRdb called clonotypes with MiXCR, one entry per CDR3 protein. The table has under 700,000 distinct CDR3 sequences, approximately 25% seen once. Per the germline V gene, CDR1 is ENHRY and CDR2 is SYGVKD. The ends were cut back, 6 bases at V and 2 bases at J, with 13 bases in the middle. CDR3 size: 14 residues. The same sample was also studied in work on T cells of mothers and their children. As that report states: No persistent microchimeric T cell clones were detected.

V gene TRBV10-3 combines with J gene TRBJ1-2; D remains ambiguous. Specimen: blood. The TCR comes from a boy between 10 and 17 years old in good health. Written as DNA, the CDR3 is TGTGCCATCAGCGACGATACTCAAAACTATGGCTACACCTTC. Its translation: CAISDDTQNYGYTF.